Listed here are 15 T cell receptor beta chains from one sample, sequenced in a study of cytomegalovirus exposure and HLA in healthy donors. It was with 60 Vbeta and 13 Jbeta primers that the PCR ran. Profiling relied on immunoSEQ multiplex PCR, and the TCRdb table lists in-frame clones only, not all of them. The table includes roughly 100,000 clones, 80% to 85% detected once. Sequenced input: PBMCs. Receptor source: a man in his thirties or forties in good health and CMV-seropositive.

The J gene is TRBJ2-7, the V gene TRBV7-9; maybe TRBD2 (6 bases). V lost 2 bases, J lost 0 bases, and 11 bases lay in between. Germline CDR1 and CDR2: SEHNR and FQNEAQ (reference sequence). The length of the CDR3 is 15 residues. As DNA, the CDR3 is TGTGCCAGCAGCTTACCCCGGGGGACCTCCTACGAGCAGTACTTC. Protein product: CASSLPRGTSYEQYF.

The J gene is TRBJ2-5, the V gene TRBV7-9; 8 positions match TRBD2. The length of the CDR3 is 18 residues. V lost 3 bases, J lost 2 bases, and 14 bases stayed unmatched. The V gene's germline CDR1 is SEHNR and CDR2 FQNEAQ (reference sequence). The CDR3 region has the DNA TGTGCCAGCAGCTTGACGCCCCAAGCGGGGGCATTACAAGAGACCCAGTACTTC. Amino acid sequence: CASSLTPQAGALQETQYF.

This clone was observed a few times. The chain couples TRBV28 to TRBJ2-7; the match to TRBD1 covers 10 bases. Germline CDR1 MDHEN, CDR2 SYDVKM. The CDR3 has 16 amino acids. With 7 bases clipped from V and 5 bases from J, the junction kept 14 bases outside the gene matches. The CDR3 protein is CASIPLVGTGDNEQYF. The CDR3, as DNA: TGTGCCAGCATCCCATTAGTAGGGACAGGGGATAACGAGCAGTACTTC.

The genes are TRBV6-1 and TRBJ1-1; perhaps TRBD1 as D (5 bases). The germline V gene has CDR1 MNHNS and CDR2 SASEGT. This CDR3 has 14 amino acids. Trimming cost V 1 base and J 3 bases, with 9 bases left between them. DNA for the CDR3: TGTGCCAGCAGTGAAGTGGGGGGATACACTGAAGCTTTCTTT. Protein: CASSEVGGYTEAFF.

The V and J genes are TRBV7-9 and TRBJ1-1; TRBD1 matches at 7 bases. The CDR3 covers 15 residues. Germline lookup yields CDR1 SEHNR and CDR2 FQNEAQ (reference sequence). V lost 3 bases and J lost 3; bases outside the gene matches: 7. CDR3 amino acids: CASSFYRGGDTEAFF. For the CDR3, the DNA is TGTGCCAGCAGCTTCTACAGGGGAGGCGACACTGAAGCTTTCTTT.

The CDR3 region is CAWGQNSNQPQHF. The CDR3 region has the DNA TGTGCCTGGGGACAGAATAGCAATCAGCCCCAGCATTTT. The genes are TRBV30 and TRBJ1-5, with D perhaps TRBD1 (6 bases). The V gene lost 5 bases and the J gene lost 0 bases, with 8 bases spanning the gap. Per the germline V gene, CDR1 is GTSNPN and CDR2 is SVGIG (reference sequence). The CDR3 covers 13 residues.

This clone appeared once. The CDR3 nucleotides read TGCGCCAGCAGCCGGCCCGGAGGGAACACTGAAGCTTTCTTT. Amino acid sequence: CASSRPGGNTEAFF. The chain employs TRBV5-1 and TRBJ1-1; D is unclear. The CDR3 sequence is 14 residues long. Germline V gene lookup returns CDR1 SGHRS and CDR2 YFSETQ. The ends were cut back, 4 bases at V and 1 base at J, with 11 bases in the middle. The complete variable domain, with remaining parts taken from reference TRBV5-1 and TRBJ1-1, reads KAGVTQTPRYLIKTRGQQVTLSCSPISGHRSVSWYQQTPGQGLQFLFEYFSETQRNKGNFPGRFSGRQFSNSRSEMNVSTLELGDSALYLCASSRPGGNTEAFFGQGTRLTVV.

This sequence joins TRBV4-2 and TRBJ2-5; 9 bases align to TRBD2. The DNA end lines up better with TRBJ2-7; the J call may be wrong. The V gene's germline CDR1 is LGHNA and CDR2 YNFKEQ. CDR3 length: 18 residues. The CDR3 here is CASSQEFTGGGAGDEQYF. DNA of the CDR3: TGTGCCAGCAGCCAAGAATTTACGGGCGGGGGGGCCGGTGACGAGCAGTACTTC.

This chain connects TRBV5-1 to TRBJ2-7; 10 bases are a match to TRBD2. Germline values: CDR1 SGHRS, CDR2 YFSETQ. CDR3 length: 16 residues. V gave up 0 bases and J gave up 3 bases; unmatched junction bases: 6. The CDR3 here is CASSLASGGVDYEQYF. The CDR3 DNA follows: TGCGCCAGCAGCTTGGCTAGCGGGGGTGTGGACTACGAGCAGTACTTC. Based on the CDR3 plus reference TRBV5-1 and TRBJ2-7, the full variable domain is KAGVTQTPRYLIKTRGQQVTLSCSPISGHRSVSWYQQTPGQGLQFLFEYFSETQRNKGNFPGRFSGRQFSNSRSEMNVSTLELGDSALYLCASSLASGGVDYEQYFGPGTRLTVT.

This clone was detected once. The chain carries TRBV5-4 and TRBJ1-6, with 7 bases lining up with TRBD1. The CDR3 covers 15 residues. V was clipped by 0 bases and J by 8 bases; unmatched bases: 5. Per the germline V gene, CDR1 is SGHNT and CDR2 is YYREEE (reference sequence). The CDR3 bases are TGTGCCAGCAGCTTGGGGCAGGGGGTAGATTCACCCCTCCACTTT. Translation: CASSLGQGVDSPLHF.

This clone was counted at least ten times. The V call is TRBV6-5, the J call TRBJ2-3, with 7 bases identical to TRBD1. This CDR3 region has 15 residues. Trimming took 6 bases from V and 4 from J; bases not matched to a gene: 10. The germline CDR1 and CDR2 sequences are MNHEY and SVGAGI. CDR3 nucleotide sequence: TGTGCCAGCAGCTCTACGACAGGGTCGGCAGATACGCAGTATTTT. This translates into CASSSTTGSADTQYF.

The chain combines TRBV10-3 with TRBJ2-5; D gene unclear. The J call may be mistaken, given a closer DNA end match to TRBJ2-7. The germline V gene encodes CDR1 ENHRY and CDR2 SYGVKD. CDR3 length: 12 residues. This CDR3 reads CAISESIHEQYF. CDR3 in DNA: TGTGCCATCAGTGAGTCGATTCACGAGCAGTACTTC.

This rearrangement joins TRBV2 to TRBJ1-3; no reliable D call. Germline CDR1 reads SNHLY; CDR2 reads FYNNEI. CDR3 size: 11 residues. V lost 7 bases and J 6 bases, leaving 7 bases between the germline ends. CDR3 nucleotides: TGTGCCAGCACGGCGGCAAACACCATATATTTT. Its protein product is CASTAANTIYF.

CDR3 sequence reads: CAISDATGHYEQYF. CDR3 sequence (DNA): TGTGCCATCAGTGACGCGACAGGGCACTACGAGCAGTACTTC. The chain couples TRBV10-3 to TRBJ2-7; 7 bases line up with TRBD1. Trimming took 3 bases from V and 3 from J; bases not matched to a gene: 5. CDR1 is ENHRY, CDR2 SYGVKD, per germline. The CDR3 runs to 14 residues.

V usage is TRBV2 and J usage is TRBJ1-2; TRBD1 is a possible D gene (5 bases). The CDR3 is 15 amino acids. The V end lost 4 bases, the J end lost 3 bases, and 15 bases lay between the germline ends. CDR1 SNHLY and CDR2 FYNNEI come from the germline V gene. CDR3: CASSARGWGDYGYTF. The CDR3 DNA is TGTGCCAGCAGTGCTCGCGGATGGGGCGACTATGGCTACACCTTC.